This T cell receptor beta chain came from a study of Tregs in tolerant kidney transplant recipients. Clones were sequenced by immunoSEQ multiplex PCR, and TCRdb holds only the in-frame ones, with some missing. The sample shows some 66,000 clones, more than 90% of them seen only once. This clone has a handful of counts. V lost 6 bases and J 6 bases, leaving 12 bases between the germline ends. The CDR3 runs 12 residues. CDR1 is MNHNS and CDR2 is SASEGT in the germline V gene. The J gene is TRBJ2-7, the V gene TRBV6-1; D is unresolved. The receptor's source is a human donor who received a combined kidney and bone marrow transplant. The sample was CD8+ T cells from blood, taken before the transplant. The CDR3 region has the DNA TGTGCCAGCAGCCAGAGGAGTGTCGAGCAGTACTTC. Protein sequence: CASSQRSVEQYF.